This T cell receptor (beta chain) derives from a study of blood T cell repertoires in COVID-19. This CDR3 is built from 13 residues. J gave up 4 bases and V 7 bases, and 5 bases lay outside the gene matches. CDR1 is PRHDT, CDR2 FYEKMQ, per germline (reference sequence). Here immunoSEQ multiplex PCR was the method, and the copy in TCRdb shows in-frame clones only, minus some. Of some 320,000 clones listed, 90% were seen once; the top ten hold 2% to 3%. V usage is TRBV13 and J usage is TRBJ1-2; TRBD1 agrees at 8 bases. The TCR originated in a man in his 60s who had recovered from COVID-19. Sample: PBMCs or T cells enriched from blood (not recorded which). CDR3 sequence: CASTWTGRYGYTF. For the CDR3, the DNA is TGTGCCAGCACCTGGACAGGGCGCTATGGCTACACCTTC.